A single sample gave rise to the 12 T cell receptor beta chains below, sequenced in a study of blood T cell dynamics during melanoma immunotherapy. This sample's time point: week 3, after first cycle of checkpoint inhibitor. Produced via immunoSEQ multiplex PCR; TCRdb's table is partial and in-frame only. The sample consists of 25,000 to 35,000 clones, approximately 88% of them appearing once. Here the sequenced sample was blood, taken from a patient treated with checkpoint blockade. The receptors derive from a human donor with melanoma.

This clone was seen a handful of times. The chain carries TRBV4-2 and TRBJ1-2; D unclear. The CDR3 is 13 residues long. Trimming shortened V by 0 bases and J by 5 bases, and 7 bases separated the two germline ends. Germline V gene lookup returns CDR1 LGHNA and CDR2 YNFKEQ. CDR3 sequence (DNA): TGTGCCAGCAGCCAAGATCGTGTATATGGCTACACCTTC. The encoded protein is CASSQDRVYGYTF.

The genes are TRBV5-1 and TRBJ1-1; 7 bases line up with TRBD1. The CDR3 is 15 amino acids. V was pared by 4 bases and J by 4 bases, with 10 bases of the junction left unmatched. Per germline, CDR1 SGHRS and CDR2 YFSETQ. CDR3 in amino acids: CASSRGQVLGTEAFF. CDR3 coding DNA: TGCGCCAGCAGCCGCGGACAGGTTTTGGGCACTGAAGCTTTCTTT.

The chain links TRBV19 to TRBJ2-7; D remains ambiguous. Germline CDR1 is LNHDA and CDR2 is SQIVND (reference sequence). V was cut by 3 bases and J by 4 bases, with 16 bases left in between. There are 15 residues in the CDR3. CDR3 in DNA: TGTGCCAGTAGTATTGGCATACTCGGCGGTTACGAGCAGTACTTC. Amino acid sequence: CASSIGILGGYEQYF. Filled out from reference TRBV19 and TRBJ2-7, the complete variable domain reads DGGITQSPKYLFRKEGQNVTLSCEQNLNHDAMYWYRQDPGQGLRLIYYSQIVNDFQKGDIAEGYSVSREKKESFPLTVTSAQKNPTAFYLCASSIGILGGYEQYFGPGTRLTVT.

J is TRBJ1-2 and V is TRBV6-5; D uncertain. CDR3 size: 14 residues. Looked up from germline, CDR1 is MNHEY and CDR2 is SVGAGI. Between the trimmed V and J ends, which lost 6 bases and 5 bases, there was a span of 16 bases. CDR3: CASRPLGGLYGYTF. The CDR3 DNA reads TGTGCCAGCAGACCGCTGGGTGGGCTTTATGGCTACACCTTC.

The chain uses TRBV19 and TRBJ1-1; no clear D. Germline lookup yields CDR1 LNHDA and CDR2 SQIVND (reference sequence). The V end was cut by 7 bases, the J end by 5 bases, with 11 bases between. The CDR3 is 12 amino acids. The CDR3 loop is CASTPGRTEAFF. CDR3 nucleotides: TGTGCCAGTACCCCGGGTAGGACTGAAGCTTTCTTT.

This clone was observed a few times. The chain has TRBV7-9 and TRBJ1-2; TRBD1 might be the D (5 bases). The length of the CDR3 is 15 residues. V lost 2 bases and J lost 3, with 13 bases in between. Germline V CDR1 and CDR2: SEHNR, FQNEAQ (reference sequence). CDR3 DNA: TGTGCCAGCAGCTTAAGGTCCGGGGGGGACTATGGCTACACCTTC. Translated: CASSLRSGGDYGYTF.

The chain recombines TRBV27 with TRBJ2-7; D not certain. In germline, CDR1 is MNHEY, CDR2 SMNVEV (reference sequence). This CDR3 spans 13 amino acids. V lost 2 bases, J lost 0 bases, and 5 bases lay in between. The CDR3 DNA reads TGTGCCAGCAGTTTACAGGCCTCCTACGAGCAGTACTTC. Its translation is CASSLQASYEQYF.

This chain connects TRBV28 to TRBJ2-4; the match to TRBD1 covers 10 bases. The J segment lost 5 bases and the V segment lost 5 bases, leaving 9 bases of the junction unmatched. The CDR3 has 16 residues. Germline assignment: CDR1 MDHEN and CDR2 SYDVKM. The CDR3 region is CASSTPTGGAENIQYF. CDR3 sequence (DNA): TGTGCCAGCAGTACCCCGACAGGGGGCGCGGAAAACATTCAGTACTTC. Full variable domain (remainder filled in from reference TRBV28 and TRBJ2-4): DVKVTQSSRYLVKRTGEKVFLECVQDMDHENMFWYRQDPGLGLRLIYFSYDVKMKEKGDIPEGYSVSREKKERFSLILESASTNQTSMYLCASSTPTGGAENIQYFGAGTRLSVL.

The gene calls are TRBV29-1 and TRBJ2-5; tentatively, D is TRBD1 (6 bases). CDR1 is SQVTM, CDR2 ANQGSEA, per germline. V was pared by 5 bases and J by 5 bases, with 18 bases between. The CDR3 has 14 residues. The CDR3 sequence: CSVLVPTGLETQYF. The DNA of the CDR3 is TGCAGCGTTCTCGTTCCTACAGGGTTGGAGACCCAGTACTTC.

On this clone: The sample has other DNA sequences that encode this CDR3 too. V usage is TRBV5-1 and J usage is TRBJ2-3; D is perhaps TRBD1 (6 bases). The ends were cut back, 0 bases at V and 3 bases at J, with 11 bases in the middle. Germline assignment: CDR1 SGHRS and CDR2 YFSETQ. CDR3 length: 15 amino acids. CDR3 region: CASSLGGRGTDTQYF. The CDR3, as DNA: TGCGCCAGCAGCTTGGGGGGCAGGGGTACAGATACGCAGTATTTT.

CDR3 loop: CASSPGQRSYGYTF. Written as DNA, the CDR3 is TGTGCCAGCAGTCCGGGACAGAGGAGTTATGGCTACACCTTC. The chain recombines TRBV13 with TRBJ1-2; 7 nucleotides match TRBD1. The CDR3 totals 14 residues. Losses at the gene ends were 6 bases for V and 5 bases for J; bases not matched to a gene: 9. The germline V gene encodes CDR1 PRHDT and CDR2 FYEKMQ (reference sequence).

The V and J genes are TRBV5-1 and TRBJ2-2, with TRBD1 identical over 7 bases. Germline-derived CDR1 and CDR2 are SGHRS and YFSETQ. The junction had 0 bases not matched to a gene; V was cut back by 0 bases and J by 4 bases. This CDR3 spans 14 amino acids. CDR3 coding DNA: TGCGCCAGCAGCTTGGGACAGGGCACCGGGGAGCTGTTTTTT. As protein: CASSLGQGTGELFF.